The rows below give T cell receptor beta chains drawn from one sample of a study of blood T cell repertoires in COVID-19. Using immunoSEQ multiplex PCR, the repertoire was profiled, and TCRdb retains in-frame clones only, with some absent. The sample holds around 60,000 clones, over 80% seen once. Sequences were obtained from peripheral blood. All receptors come from a woman older than 75 with acute or convalescent COVID-19. Each CDR3 is given with its conserved first and last residue. Each record gives: D gene, clone size, V gene, J gene, CDR3 DNA, CDR3 protein. The D gene is left open where the match is weak. Clone size is stated in some rows and not others, as once, few, many or a class when expanded.

NA	NA	TRBV12-5	TRBJ2-3	TGTGCTAGTGGTGCCCCGGGGGGCACAGATACGCAGTATTTT	CASGAPGGTDTQYF
NA	NA	TRBV4-2	TRBJ2-3	TGTGCCAGCAGCCAAACGACAGTAAGCACAGATACGCAGTATTTT	CASSQTTVSTDTQYF
TRBD1	NA	TRBV6-4	TRBJ1-2	TGTGCCAGCAGTGCCTCGACAGGGGGCATAGGCTACACCTTC	CASSASTGGIGYTF
TRBD1	NA	TRBV7-2	TRBJ1-1	TGTGCCAGCACACTAGGGGGCTGGAACACTGAAGCTTTCTTT	CASTLGGWNTEAFF
NA	NA	TRBV7-2	TRBJ1-2	TGTGCCAGCAGCTCGACGACAGTCGGTGGCTACACCTTC	CASSSTTVGGYTF
NA	NA	TRBV30	TRBJ1-1	TGTGCCTGGAGTGCTACAAATAACCCTCTCGACACAAGTGAAGCTTTCTTT	CAWSATNNPLDTSEAFF
NA	NA	TRBV21-1	TRBJ2-3	TGTGCCAGCAGCAAGAACCCATGGGGACTAGCGGGAGATACGCAGTATTTT	CASSKNPWGLAGDTQYF
TRBD2	once	TRBV5-1	TRBJ2-3	TGCGCCAGCAGCTCCGGACTAGCGGGAGGTGGAGGCACAGATACGCAGTATTTT	CASSSGLAGGGGTDTQYF
TRBD1	NA	TRBV24-1	TRBJ2-7	TGTGCCACCAGTTCCGGGACAGGGAGGCGCGAGCAGTACTTC	CATSSGTGRREQYF
TRBD1	NA	TRBV19	TRBJ2-2	TGTGCCAGTAGTCCAGACAGGGGGGAAACCGGGGAGCTGTTTTTT	CASSPDRGETGELFF
NA	NA	TRBV27	TRBJ1-5	TGTGCCAGCAGTTTTTTACAGGATAGCAATCAGCCCCAGCATTTT	CASSFLQDSNQPQHF
TRBD1	NA	TRBV7-2	TRBJ2-1	TGTGCCAGCAGGACAGGGACAGCACCCTACAATGAGCAGTTCTTC	CASRTGTAPYNEQFF
TRBD1	NA	TRBV4-3	TRBJ2-7	TGCGCCAGCAGCCGGGACAGGGTATACGAGCAGTACTTC	CASSRDRVYEQYF
NA	once	TRBV7-2	TRBJ1-1	TGTGCCAGCAGCTTAGACTTAATATATCAAATGAACACTGAAGCTTTCTTT	CASSLDLIYQMNTEAFF
TRBD1	NA	TRBV19	TRBJ2-3	TGTGCCAGTAGTACCGGACAGGGGGCCATGTATTTT	CASSTGQGAMYF
TRBD2	NA	TRBV7-9	TRBJ2-1	TGTGCCAGCGGCGATTTGACTAGCGCCCTGGACGATGAGCAGTTCTTC	CASGDLTSALDDEQFF
NA	NA	TRBV18	TRBJ1-5	TGTGCCAGCTCACCCACTCAGGGGCCCAATCAGCCCCAGCATTTT	CASSPTQGPNQPQHF
TRBD1	NA	TRBV6-5	TRBJ2-5	TGTGCCAGCAGCCCGCCGGGACAGGGAATGGAGACCCAGTACTTC	CASSPPGQGMETQYF
TRBD2	NA	TRBV6-9	TRBJ2-4	TGTGCCAGCCTTTCGGGGACTAGCGGGGGCTCTGGCAAAAACATTCAGTACTTC	CASLSGTSGGSGKNIQYF
NA	NA	TRBV7-3	TRBJ2-1	TGTGCCAGCAGCCCCTCATCTGGCAGGGAAAATGAGCAGTTCTTC	CASSPSSGRENEQFF
NA	once	TRBV6-2/TRBV6-3	TRBJ2-1	TGTGCCAGCAGTTACCTCTACCTGAGCTCCTACAATGAGCAGTTCTTC	CASSYLYLSSYNEQFF
TRBD1	NA	TRBV7-2	TRBJ2-7	TGTGCCAGCAGCCCAATCAGGGACAGGGACTACGAGCAGTACTTC	CASSPIRDRDYEQYF
TRBD1	NA	TRBV5-4	TRBJ1-2	TGTGCCAGCAGCCCCCGACAGGGAAGGGATGGCTACACCTTC	CASSPRQGRDGYTF
TRBD1	NA	TRBV2	TRBJ2-7	TGTGCCAGCAGCCCACAGGGGATGAGCTCCTACGAGCAGTACTTC	CASSPQGMSSYEQYF
NA	NA	TRBV27	TRBJ1-1	TGTGCCAGCAGTTTATATCCCAGGGTGAGCACTGAAGCTTTCTTT	CASSLYPRVSTEAFF
TRBD2	NA	TRBV5-1	TRBJ2-1	TGCGCCAGCAGCTGGAAGACTAGCGGGGGGCAAGGGGAGCAGTTCTTC	CASSWKTSGGQGEQFF
NA	NA	TRBV6-6	TRBJ2-4	TGTGCCAGCAGTATGAGGGAGAAATGGGACAAAAACATTCAGTACTTC	CASSMREKWDKNIQYF
TRBD2	NA	TRBV5-4	TRBJ2-3	TGTGCCAGCAGCTTGGCCCTAGCGGGAGGCACAGATACGCAGTATTTT	CASSLALAGGTDTQYF
NA	NA	TRBV19	TRBJ1-5	TGTGCCAGTAGTATTCTCGGGGTCGGCAATCAGCCCCAGCATTTT	CASSILGVGNQPQHF
TRBD2	NA	TRBV10-3	TRBJ2-5	TGTGCCTCCCGACTAGCGGGAGTTCAAGAGACCCAGTACTTC	CASRLAGVQETQYF
NA	NA	TRBV11-3	TRBJ1-1	TGTGCCAGCAGCTACAGATCGAACACTGAAGCTTTCTTT	CASSYRSNTEAFF
NA	NA	TRBV30	TRBJ1-6	TGTGCCTGGAGTGTAGTGGGGGCTCTTAAACCCCTCCACTTT	CAWSVVGALKPLHF
NA	few	TRBV28	TRBJ2-7	TGTGCCAGCACCGGGCATAGGGGGTACGAGCAGTACTTC	CASTGHRGYEQYF
NA	NA	TRBV7-9	TRBJ1-2	TGTGCCAGCAGCGCGGACAGTGGCGCCTATGGCTACACCTTC	CASSADSGAYGYTF
NA	NA	TRBV27	TRBJ2-1	TGTGCCAGCAGTAGGAGGGTTAGGATTGATGAGCAGTTCTTC	CASSRRVRIDEQFF
NA	NA	TRBV2	TRBJ2-1	TGTGCCAGCAGGGAATACGCACTGAACGATGAGCAGTTCTTC	CASREYALNDEQFF
TRBD2	NA	TRBV4-1	TRBJ2-5	TGCGCCAGCAGCCAAGAGGAATCCAGCGGGAGGTCCCAGTACTTC	CASSQEESSGRSQYF
NA	NA	TRBV10-3	TRBJ2-1	TGTGCCATCAGCCCTCTAGCTAATGAGCAGTTCTTC	CAISPLANEQFF
TRBD1	NA	TRBV7-3	TRBJ2-1	TGTGCCAGCAGCACCATCCCGGGACAGGGGAGTGATGAGCAGTTCTTC	CASSTIPGQGSDEQFF
TRBD2	once	TRBV28	TRBJ2-7	TGTGCCAGCAGTTCTTCCGGGACTACGCCCTACGAGCAGTACTTC	CASSSSGTTPYEQYF
TRBD1	NA	TRBV14	TRBJ1-1	TGTGCCAGCAGCCATCGAGGGACAGAGAACACTGAAGCTTTCTTT	CASSHRGTENTEAFF
NA	NA	TRBV7-3	TRBJ2-3	TGTGCCAGCGGGAAAGAAGCATTGGACAGGCAGTATTTT	CASGKEALDRQYF
NA	NA	TRBV5-6	TRBJ1-2	TGTGCCAGCAGCTTGGGACTAATGGGAGGGAATGGCTACACCTTC	CASSLGLMGGNGYTF
TRBD1	NA	TRBV3-1/TRBV3-2	TRBJ1-1	TGTGCCAGCAGCCAAGCAGGGGGAAGGAGGGGGTGCACTGAAGCTTTCTTT	CASSQAGGRRGCTEAFF
TRBD1	once	TRBV18	TRBJ1-1	TGTGCCAGCTCACTGGACAGGTTGGGGACTGAAGCTTTCTTT	CASSLDRLGTEAFF
TRBD1	NA	TRBV12-3/TRBV12-4	TRBJ2-7	TGTGCCAGCAGTTGGACAGGGGGTAGGGTGTACTTC	CASSWTGGRVYF
TRBD1	NA	TRBV28	TRBJ1-5	TGTGCCAGCACCGCCGGGCGGAGGGGGCTTTACTCTTCGAGCAATCAGCCCCAGCATTTT	CASTAGRRGLYSSSNQPQHF
TRBD1	NA	TRBV14	TRBJ2-7	TGTGCCAGCAGCCAATTCCTCGGACAGGGGGAAGCAGAGCAGTACTTC	CASSQFLGQGEAEQYF
NA	NA	TRBV5-1	TRBJ1-2	TGCGCCAGCAGCCCTTTCGGACAGACCAACTATGGCTACACCTTC	CASSPFGQTNYGYTF
TRBD1	NA	TRBV19	TRBJ2-1	TGTGCCAGTAGTACTGGGACAGGGATTGGCGGTGAGCAGTTCTTC	CASSTGTGIGGEQFF
NA	many	TRBV9	TRBJ2-7	TGTGCCAGCAGCGTAGGTGTTAGAGATCTGTACGAGCAGTACTTC	CASSVGVRDLYEQYF
NA	NA	TRBV4-1	TRBJ1-4	TGCGCCAGCAGCCAAGATCCGGGGATTACTAATGAAAAACTGTTTTTT	CASSQDPGITNEKLFF
TRBD1	NA	TRBV6-5	TRBJ2-5	TGTGCCAGCAGGGGCAGGGGGCGAGAAGAGACCCAGTACTTC	CASRGRGREETQYF
TRBD2	NA	TRBV6-4	TRBJ2-3	TGTGCCAGCAGTGGGTCACCTCTTTCTCTAGCGGGAGGGCCCCCAGATACGCAGTATTTT	CASSGSPLSLAGGPPDTQYF